This TCR beta chain was identified in a study of cytomegalovirus exposure and HLA in healthy donors. From germline, CDR1 is SNHLY and CDR2 FYNNEI. The junction had 9 bases not matched to a gene; V was cut back by 4 bases and J by 2 bases. This CDR3 region has 16 residues. In its sample, this clone was seen once. Vbeta (60) and Jbeta (13) primers were used in the PCR. Clones were sequenced by immunoSEQ multiplex PCR, and TCRdb holds only the in-frame ones, with some missing. The sample has 120,000 or so clones, over 70% seen once. The sequence came from a man aged 18-30 years in good health and CMV-seropositive. The specimen sequenced was PBMCs. The rearrangement links TRBV2 to TRBJ2-7, with 9 bases lining up with TRBD1. The CDR3 region is CASSGGPGQGTYEQYF. The CDR3 DNA follows: TGTGCCAGCAGTGGGGGACCGGGACAGGGTACCTACGAGCAGTACTTC.